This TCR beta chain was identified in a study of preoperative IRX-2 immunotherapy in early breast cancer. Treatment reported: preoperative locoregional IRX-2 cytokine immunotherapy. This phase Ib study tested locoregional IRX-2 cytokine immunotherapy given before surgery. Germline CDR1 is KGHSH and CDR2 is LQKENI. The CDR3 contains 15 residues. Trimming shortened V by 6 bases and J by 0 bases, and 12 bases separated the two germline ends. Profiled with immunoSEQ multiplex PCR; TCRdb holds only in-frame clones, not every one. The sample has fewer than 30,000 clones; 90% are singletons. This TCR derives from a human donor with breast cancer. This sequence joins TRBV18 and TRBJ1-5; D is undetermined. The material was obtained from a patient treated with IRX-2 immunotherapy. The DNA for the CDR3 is TGTGCCAGCTCGCCCTCCTTTGGTAGCAATCAGCCCCAGCATTTT. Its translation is CASSPSFGSNQPQHF.